This section outlines one T cell receptor beta chain sequence together with its context. This CDR3 comprises 16 residues. Trimming removed 2 bases at V and 6 bases at J, with 17 bases between. CDR1 and CDR2 from the germline V gene are MNHEY and SVGAGI. The sample originates from a study of T cell changes during pregnancy in multiple sclerosis. Only in-frame clones appear in the TCRdb table, and some are missing; sequencing was by immunoSEQ multiplex PCR. The data hold roughly 93,000 clones, with almost 95% observed a single time. The chain links TRBV6-5 to TRBJ1-5; D gene unclear. The sequences come from peripheral blood, collected after pregnancy. The receptor was isolated from a female donor with multiple sclerosis, enrolled in a pregnancy study. In nucleotides, the CDR3 is TGTGCCAGCAGTTACCAAACCTGGAGGGATCGTCAGCCCCAGCATTTT. Translating it yields CASSYQTWRDRQPQHF.